This TCR beta chain was sequenced during a study of shared T cell receptors in the human thymus. V lost 11 bases and J lost 2, with 12 bases in between. Germline CDR1 MGHDK, CDR2 SYGVNS. This CDR3 is 12 amino acids long. Profiling relied on immunoSEQ multiplex PCR, and the TCRdb table lists in-frame clones only, not all of them. In the table there are some 660,000 clones, about 89% of which are singletons. These data also featured in a second study, about human thymus T cells. That investigation notes: Resections obtained during corrective heart surgery supplied the thymus tissue.

J is TRBJ1-1 and V is TRBV25-1; tentative D call: TRBD1 (5 bases). This receptor was identified in a boy younger than two with a congenital heart defect. The sequenced sample was thymocytes. CDR3 sequence: CASAGPNTEAFF. In DNA, the CDR3 is TGTGCCTCGGCAGGGCCTAACACTGAAGCTTTCTTT. Looking up the rest from reference TRBV25-1 and TRBJ1-1 gives the full variable domain: EADIYQTPRYLVIGTGKKITLECSQTMGHDKMYWYQQDPGMELHLIHYSYGVNSTEKGDLSSESTVSRIRTEHFPLTLESARPSHTSQYLCASAGPNTEAFFGQGTRLTVV.